This TCR beta chain appears in the sequencing data of a study of shared clonotypes between healthy human individuals. Findings and limits, study-wide: Among the subsets, naive ones generally showed larger estimated richness than memory ones.

Germline V gene lookup returns CDR1 KGHSH and CDR2 LQKENI. The V gene end was trimmed by 3 bases and the J gene end by 8 bases; junction bases not matched to a gene: 18. This CDR3 contains 17 residues. This table comes from immunoSEQ multiplex PCR, and its TCRdb copy is limited to in-frame clones, with some not included. There are some 1 million clones in the sample; about 75% occur only once, and about 1.5% lies in the top ten. Turning to this clone: What it binds is unknown.

The TCR was taken from a young man in good health. The J gene is TRBJ1-2, the V gene TRBV18, with TRBD1 matching 7 bases. The sequenced sample was memory CD4+ T cells sorted from blood. Subset reported: CD45RA-negative fraction. In nucleotides, the CDR3 is TGTGCCAGCTCACCCCAAGGGGGCAGCTCGTCGGTTGTCGGCTACACCTTC. Protein: CASSPQGGSSSVVGYTF.